The 21 T cell receptor beta chains reported below all come from one sample, sequenced in a study of brain metastases from non-small cell lung cancer. Repertoires were generated with immunoSEQ multiplex PCR, while TCRdb's copy carries only in-frame clones and drops some. The sample lists some 4,700 clones; 70% to 85% were seen once. The sample was primary lung tumor tissue. Receptor source: a donor at least 40 years old with non-small cell lung cancer.

This chain connects TRBV6-5 to TRBJ2-5; D is perhaps TRBD1 (6 bases). Germline V gives CDR1 MNHEY, CDR2 SVGAGI. The V and J ends lost 1 base and 2 bases respectively, with 8 bases between them. The CDR3 has 14 residues. Here the CDR3 reads CASSYFGQQETQYF. CDR3 DNA sequence: TGTGCCAGCAGTTACTTTGGACAGCAAGAGACCCAGTACTTC.

This chain uses TRBV6-2 or TRBV6-3 with TRBJ2-3; TRBD1 agrees at 11 bases. J was trimmed by 6 bases and V by 2 bases; bases with no gene match: 7. The V gene's germline CDR1 is MNHEY and CDR2 SVGEGT. The CDR3 has 16 residues. DNA for the CDR3: TGTGCCAGCAGTTACGGAGGACAGGGGGCAGGGGATACGCAGTATTTT. This sequence encodes CASSYGGQGAGDTQYF.

This clone was counted a single time. The CDR3 loop reads CASSLGLNTEAFF. In DNA form, the CDR3 reads TGTGCCAGCAGCTTGGGTTTGAACACTGAAGCTTTCTTT. The rearrangement uses TRBV5-8 and TRBJ1-1; no clear D. Germline values: CDR1 SGHTS, CDR2 YDEGEE. Trimming removed 0 bases from V and 0 bases from J, with 3 bases in between. The CDR3 length is 13 residues. Full variable domain (outside the CDR3, taken from reference TRBV5-8 and TRBJ1-1): EAGVTQSPTHLIKTRGQQATLRCSPISGHTSVYWYQQALGLGLQFLLWYDEGEERNRGNFPPRFSGRQFPNYSSELNVNALELEDSALYLCASSLGLNTEAFFGQGTRLTVV.

Remarks on this clone: A junction end diverges from the germline sequence, so it may reflect a read error. The chain is built from TRBV2 and TRBJ2-5; 10 bases agree with TRBD2. The CDR3 covers 13 residues. The germline V gene encodes CDR1 SNHLY and CDR2 FYNNEI. CDR3 region: CASKAGGQEIQYF. The CDR3 region has the DNA TGTGCCAGTAAAGCGGGGGGGCAAGAGATCCAGTACTTC.

For this clone: The same CDR3 is also encoded by other DNA sequences in this sample. This CDR3 reads CASSQDPPGTTQYF. In nucleotides, the CDR3 is TGCGCCAGCAGCCAAGATCCCCCCGGGACGACTCAGTACTTC. The chain combines TRBV4-1 with TRBJ2-5; TRBD1 or TRBD2 may be the D gene (5 bases each). V shed 0 bases and J shed 11 bases, with 16 bases lying between them. The germline V gene encodes CDR1 MGHRA and CDR2 YSYEKL. This CDR3 contains 14 residues.

J is TRBJ2-2 and V is TRBV6-5; D gene uncertain. Germline V gives CDR1 MNHEY, CDR2 SVGAGI. The CDR3 consists of 14 residues. V lost 2 bases to trimming and J lost 5 bases, with 9 bases between them. The CDR3 loop is CASSYSSETGELFF. CDR3 DNA: TGTGCCAGCAGTTACAGTAGTGAAACCGGGGAGCTGTTTTTT.

This clone was seen once. The chain carries TRBV28 and TRBJ2-7, with D possibly TRBD2 on 5 matching bases. Trimming removed 5 bases at V and 8 bases at J, with 16 bases between. The CDR3 has 13 amino acids. CDR1 and CDR2 from the germline V gene are MDHEN and SYDVKM. The CDR3 sequence: CASSANPGSKQYV. The CDR3 nucleotides read TGTGCCAGCAGTGCAAATCCGGGGAGCAAGCAGTACGTC.

The chain joins TRBV10-2 to TRBJ2-3; 12 bases line up with TRBD2. The CDR3 covers 16 residues. Germline values: CDR1 WSHSY, CDR2 SAAADI. The V gene end was trimmed by 5 bases and the J gene end by 11 bases; junction bases not matched to a gene: 14. CDR3 in DNA: TGCGCCAGCAGTTCTAACCCTAGCGGGGGGGCCGGGAAGCAGTATTTT. Its translation: CASSSNPSGGAGKQYF.

The chain recombines TRBV18 with TRBJ2-7, with D perhaps TRBD1 (6 bases). The V and J ends lost 3 bases and 2 bases respectively, with 8 bases between them. Germline values: CDR1 KGHSH, CDR2 LQKENI. The CDR3 has 13 residues. DNA for the CDR3: TGTGCCAGCTCACCCCAGGGGACCTACGAGCAGTACGTC. As protein: CASSPQGTYEQYV.

The chain combines TRBV6-5 with TRBJ1-4; D might be TRBD1 (6 bases). In germline, CDR1 is MNHEY, CDR2 SVGAGI. The CDR3 has 14 amino acids. Trimming cost V 6 bases and J 7 bases, with 15 bases left between them. CDR3 region: CASRPVGGFEKLFF. In nucleotides, the CDR3 is TGTGCCAGCAGGCCCGTAGGGGGGTTTGAAAAACTGTTTTTT.

The chain carries TRBV6-5 and TRBJ2-7, with a tentative D call TRBD2 (6 bases). This CDR3 has 14 amino acids. Trimming removed 2 bases from V and 0 bases from J, with 8 bases in between. The V gene's germline CDR1 is MNHEY and CDR2 SVGAGI. The CDR3 reads CASSYRRDSYEQYV. DNA of the CDR3: TGTGCCAGCAGTTACCGGCGGGACTCCTACGAGCAGTACGTC.

The chain links TRBV10-3 to TRBJ2-2; D unresolved. This CDR3 comprises 15 residues. The V and J ends lost 3 bases and 4 bases respectively, with 12 bases between them. CDR1 is ENHRY, CDR2 SYGVKD, per germline. CDR3 nucleotide sequence: TGTGCCATCAGTGAAAGATATAAGGGCACCGGGGAGCTGTTTTTT. This codes for CAISERYKGTGELFF.

The chain joins TRBV6-5 to TRBJ1-2; D is unresolved. The germline V gene has CDR1 MNHEY and CDR2 SVGAGI. Trimming removed 5 bases from V and 5 bases from J, with 12 bases in between. The CDR3 has 13 residues. CDR3 region: CASSPGSDYGYTF. The CDR3 nucleotides read TGTGCCAGCAGTCCCGGGAGCGATTATGGCTACACCTTC.

V gene TRBV30 combines with J gene TRBJ1-5; a weak D match, TRBD1 (5 bases). The ends were cut back, 2 bases at V and 6 bases at J, with 14 bases in the middle. The length of the CDR3 is 14 residues. CDR1 and CDR2 from the germline V gene are GTSNPN and SVGIG (reference sequence). In DNA form, the CDR3 reads TGTGCCTGGAGTAGGAAAGGGGATGCTCAGCCCCAGCATTTT. Translation gives CAWSRKGDAQPQHF.

The table lists this clone with a few counts. CDR3 nucleotides: TGTGCCAGCAGCTTAGACGGGAGCGGGGGAAACACCGGGGAGCTGTTTTTT. Translated: CASSLDGSGGNTGELFF. The chain employs TRBV7-2 and TRBJ2-2, with 8 positions matching TRBD2. The V segment lost 1 base and the J segment 2 bases; nucleotides outside the gene matches: 6. CDR1 is SGHTA and CDR2 is FQGNSA in the germline V gene. This CDR3 is built from 17 residues. The full variable domain, completed using reference TRBV7-2 and TRBJ2-2, is GAGVSQSPSNKVTEKGKDVELRCDPISGHTALYWYRQSLGQGLEFLIYFQGNSAPDKSGLPSDRFSAERTGGSVSTLTIQRTQQEDSAVYLCASSLDGSGGNTGELFFGEGSRLTVL.

Turning to this clone: Since the CDR3 does not end with the conserved phenylalanine or tryptophan, this likely comes from a read error. This sequence joins TRBV27 and TRBJ1-1; D possibly corresponds to TRBD1 (6 bases). The CDR3 sequence is 11 residues long. Trimming took 6 bases from V and 11 from J, leaving 13 bases between them. Germline V gene data show CDR1 as MNHEY and CDR2 as SMNVEV (reference sequence). The CDR3 sequence is CASRVGQKAFL. The DNA for the CDR3 is TGTGCCAGCAGGGTCGGACAGAAGGCTTTCCTT.

The chain couples TRBV5-6 to TRBJ2-7; weak D call: TRBD1 (6 bases). The ends were cut back, 4 bases at V and 6 bases at J, with 14 bases in the middle. The CDR3 length is 13 residues. Germline values: CDR1 SGHDT, CDR2 YYEEEE. CDR3 sequence (DNA): TGTGCCAGCAGCGAGGGGGTAGCAAGCGAGCAGTACGTC. It encodes CASSEGVASEQYV.

The gene calls are TRBV30 and TRBJ1-5; no definite D call. Per the germline V gene, CDR1 is GTSNPN and CDR2 is SVGIG (reference sequence). The CDR3 extends over 13 amino acids. V was clipped by 1 base and J by 1 base, with 5 bases between them. DNA of the CDR3: TGTGCCTGGAGTGATGGGAGCAATCAGCCCCAGCATTTT. This encodes CAWSDGSNQPQHF.

In its sample, this clone was seen a few times. The CDR3 protein is CASSYPPWRGAGAEQFF. CDR3 coding DNA: TGTGCCAGCAGCTACCCCCCGTGGCGGGGGGCCGGGGCTGAGCAGTTCTTC. The chain couples TRBV7-8 to TRBJ2-1; 8 bases map to TRBD2. Germline trimming cut 4 bases from V and 9 bases from J; bases unmatched to any gene: 17. Germline CDR1 reads SGHVS; CDR2 reads FQNEAQ. This CDR3 contains 17 residues.

A note on this clone: The sample has other DNA sequences that encode this CDR3 too. The chain couples TRBV13 to TRBJ2-5; D gene unclear. Germline CDR1 reads PRHDT; CDR2 reads FYEKMQ (reference sequence). The CDR3 sequence is 13 residues long. Deletions cut 3 bases from V and 4 bases from J, with 9 bases between. The CDR3 reads CASSFTGAETQYF. As DNA, the CDR3 is TGTGCCAGCAGCTTTACTGGCGCAGAGACCCAGTACTTC.

CDR3 nucleotides: TGCGCCAGCAGCCAAGATATACAGGCGAACACTGAAGCTTTCTTT. Protein product: CASSQDIQANTEAFF. The chain recombines TRBV4-1 with TRBJ1-1; D is possibly TRBD1 (5 bases). The germline gives CDR1 MGHRA, CDR2 YSYEKL. CDR3 length equals 15 residues. V was trimmed by 0 bases and J by 1 base, leaving 9 bases between them.